The subject of this entry is one T cell receptor beta chain. The sample originates from a study of blood T cell repertoires in COVID-19. Study information: The origin of the acute and convalescent COVID-19 samples was the United States, Italy and Spain.

The Seattle patients, enrolled during active infection, were followed longitudinally. Germline CDR1 and CDR2: PRHDT and FYEKMQ (reference sequence). This CDR3 is 12 amino acids long. Trimming removed 8 bases at V and 0 bases at J, with 8 bases between. In the authors' workflow: Reference gene primer amplification in the assay estimated nucleated cell counts. The method was immunoSEQ multiplex PCR; TCRdb's version includes in-frame clones alone and lacks a portion of them. V, J and clone size were drawn from that table, and D and trimming were deduced from the DNA. The data contain about 400,000 clones, 80% to 90% of them seen just once; the ten biggest clones take up under 8.5%.

The chain links TRBV13 to TRBJ2-7, with D maybe TRBD1 (6 bases). The sample comprised peripheral blood. The sequence was collected from a woman aged 55-69 years with COVID-19, enrolled during active disease. CDR3 DNA sequence: TGTGCCAGCCGCAGGGGCTCCTACGAGCAGTACTTC. This sequence encodes CASRRGSYEQYF.